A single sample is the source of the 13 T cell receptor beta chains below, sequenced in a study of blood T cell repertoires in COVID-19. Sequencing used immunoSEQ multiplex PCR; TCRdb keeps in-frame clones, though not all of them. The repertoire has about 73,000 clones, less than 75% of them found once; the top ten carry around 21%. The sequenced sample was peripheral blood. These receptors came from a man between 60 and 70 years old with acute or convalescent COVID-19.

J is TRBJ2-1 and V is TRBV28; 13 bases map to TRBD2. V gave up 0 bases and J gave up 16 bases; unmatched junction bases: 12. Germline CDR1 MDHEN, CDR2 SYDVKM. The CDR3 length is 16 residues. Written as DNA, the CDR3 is TGTGCCAGCAGTTTATGGGAGACTAGCGGGAGGACCCGCCCCTTCTTC. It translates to CASSLWETSGRTRPFF.

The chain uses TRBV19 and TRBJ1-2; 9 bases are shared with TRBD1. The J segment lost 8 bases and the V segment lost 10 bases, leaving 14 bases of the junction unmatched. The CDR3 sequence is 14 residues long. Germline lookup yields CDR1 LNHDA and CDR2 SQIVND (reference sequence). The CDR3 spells CATWTGEASRGYTF. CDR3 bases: TGTGCCACCTGGACAGGGGAGGCCTCTAGAGGCTACACCTTC. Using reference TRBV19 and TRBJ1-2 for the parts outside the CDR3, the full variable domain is DGGITQSPKYLFRKEGQNVTLSCEQNLNHDAMYWYRQDPGQGLRLIYYSQIVNDFQKGDIAEGYSVSREKKESFPLTVTSAQKNPTAFYLCATWTGEASRGYTFGSGTRLTVV.

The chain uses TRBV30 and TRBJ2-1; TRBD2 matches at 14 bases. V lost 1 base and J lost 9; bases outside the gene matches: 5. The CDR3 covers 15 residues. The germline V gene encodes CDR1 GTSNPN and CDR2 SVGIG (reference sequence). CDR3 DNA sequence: TGTGCCTGGAGTGGCGTGACTAGCGGGGGGGTTGAGCAGTTCTTC. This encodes CAWSGVTSGGVEQFF.

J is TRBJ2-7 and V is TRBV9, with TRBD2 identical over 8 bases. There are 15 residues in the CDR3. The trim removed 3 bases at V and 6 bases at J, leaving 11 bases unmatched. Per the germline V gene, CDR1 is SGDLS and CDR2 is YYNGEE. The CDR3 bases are TGTGCCAGCAGCGCAACTGCGGGAGGAAGGATCGAGCAGTACTTC. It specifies CASSATAGGRIEQYF.

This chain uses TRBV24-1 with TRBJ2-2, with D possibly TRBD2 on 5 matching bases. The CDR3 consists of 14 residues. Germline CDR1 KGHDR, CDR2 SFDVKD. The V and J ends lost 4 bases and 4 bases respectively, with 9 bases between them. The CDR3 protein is CATSEVGSTGELFF. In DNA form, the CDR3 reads TGTGCCACCAGTGAAGTAGGGAGCACCGGGGAGCTGTTTTTT.

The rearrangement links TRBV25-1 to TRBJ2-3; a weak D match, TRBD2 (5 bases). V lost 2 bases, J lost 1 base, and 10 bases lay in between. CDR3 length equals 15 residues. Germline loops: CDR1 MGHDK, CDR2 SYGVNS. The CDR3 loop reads CASSEEEVGTDTQYF. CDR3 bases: TGTGCCAGCAGTGAAGAGGAGGTGGGCACAGATACGCAGTATTTT. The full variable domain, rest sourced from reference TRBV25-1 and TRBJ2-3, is EADIYQTPRYLVIGTGKKITLECSQTMGHDKMYWYQQDPGMELHLIHYSYGVNSTEKGDLSSESTVSRIRTEHFPLTLESARPSHTSQYLCASSEEEVGTDTQYFGPGTRLTVL.

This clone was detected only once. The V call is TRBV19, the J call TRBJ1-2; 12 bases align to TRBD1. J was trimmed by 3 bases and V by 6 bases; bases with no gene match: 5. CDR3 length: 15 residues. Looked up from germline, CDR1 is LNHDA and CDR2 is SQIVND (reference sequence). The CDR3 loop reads CASRGQGATDYGYTF. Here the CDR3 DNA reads TGTGCCAGTAGGGGACAGGGGGCGACGGACTATGGCTACACCTTC. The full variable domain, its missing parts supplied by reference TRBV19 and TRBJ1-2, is DGGITQSPKYLFRKEGQNVTLSCEQNLNHDAMYWYRQDPGQGLRLIYYSQIVNDFQKGDIAEGYSVSREKKESFPLTVTSAQKNPTAFYLCASRGQGATDYGYTFGSGTRLTVV.

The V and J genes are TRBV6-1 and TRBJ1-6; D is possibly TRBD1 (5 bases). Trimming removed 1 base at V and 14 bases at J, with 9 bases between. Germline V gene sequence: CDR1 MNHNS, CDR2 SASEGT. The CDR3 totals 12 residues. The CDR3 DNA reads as TGTGCCAGCAGTGAAGGTAGGGGAACCCTCCACTTT. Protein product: CASSEGRGTLHF.

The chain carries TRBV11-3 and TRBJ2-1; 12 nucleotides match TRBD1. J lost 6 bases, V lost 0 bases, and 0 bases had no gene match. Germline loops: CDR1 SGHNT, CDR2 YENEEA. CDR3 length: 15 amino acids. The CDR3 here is CASSLEGQGANEQFF. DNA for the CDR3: TGTGCCAGCAGCTTAGAGGGACAGGGGGCCAATGAGCAGTTCTTC.

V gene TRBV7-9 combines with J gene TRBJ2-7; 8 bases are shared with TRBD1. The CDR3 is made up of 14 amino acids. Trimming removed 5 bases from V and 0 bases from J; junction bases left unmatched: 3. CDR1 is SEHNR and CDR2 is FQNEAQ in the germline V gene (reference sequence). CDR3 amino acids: CASSAGGSSYEQYV. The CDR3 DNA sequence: TGTGCCAGCAGCGCAGGGGGCAGCTCCTACGAGCAGTACGTC.

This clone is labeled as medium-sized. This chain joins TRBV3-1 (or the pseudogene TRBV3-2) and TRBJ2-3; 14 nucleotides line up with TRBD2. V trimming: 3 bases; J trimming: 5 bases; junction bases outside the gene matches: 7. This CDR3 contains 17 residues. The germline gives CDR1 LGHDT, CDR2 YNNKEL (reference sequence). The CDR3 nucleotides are TGTGCCAGCAGCCAGAGACCGGGACTAGCGGGAGTAGATACGCAGTATTTT. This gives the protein CASSQRPGLAGVDTQYF.

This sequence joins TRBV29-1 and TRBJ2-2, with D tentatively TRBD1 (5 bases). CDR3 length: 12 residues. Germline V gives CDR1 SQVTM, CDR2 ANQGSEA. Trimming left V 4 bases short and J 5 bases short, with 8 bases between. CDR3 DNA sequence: TGCAGCGTTGGACAGACTACCGGGGAGCTGTTTTTT. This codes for CSVGQTTGELFF.

The chain's CDR3 is CASSLGGNSPLHF. The DNA of the CDR3 is TGTGCCAGCAGCTTGGGGGGTAATTCACCCCTCCACTTT. V usage is TRBV7-9 and J usage is TRBJ1-6, with D tentatively TRBD1 (5 bases). The V end was cut by 3 bases, the J end by 6 bases, with 6 bases between. In germline, CDR1 is SEHNR, CDR2 FQNEAQ (reference sequence). The CDR3 has 13 amino acids.